Listed below are T cell receptor beta chains from one sample, sequenced in a study of technical replicates of blood from a few donors. The assay was immunoSEQ multiplex PCR, and TCRdb's table has in-frame clones only and misses some. Here the sample spans some 68,000 clones, 95% being singletons. Sequences were obtained from T cells isolated from PBMCs. These receptors were taken from a human donor in good health. CDR3s include the opening cysteine and the closing phenylalanine or tryptophan. The order of the fields is V gene, J gene, clone size, D gene, CDR3 protein, CDR3 DNA. A D gene is named only where the DNA matches it firmly. Clone size is given for some rows only: seen once, a few or many times, or a class if the clone is expanded.

TRBV29-1,TRBJ1-4,-,-,CSAMDEKLFF,TGCAGCGCTATGGATGAAAAACTGTTTTTT
TRBV10-3,TRBJ2-3,-,TRBD2,CAISDLTEDGSSGRASTDTQYF,TGTGCCATCAGCGACCTGACAGAGGATGGGTCTAGCGGGAGGGCCAGCACAGATACGCAGTATTTT
TRBV7-9,TRBJ1-1,-,-,CASSLDPRAFF,TGTGCCAGCAGCTTAGACCCCAGGGCTTTCTTT
TRBV11-3,TRBJ1-1,once,-,CASSRTEDTEAFF,TGTGCCAGCAGCCGGACAGAGGACACTGAAGCTTTCTTT
TRBV30,TRBJ1-2,-,-,CAWKGWGGVSRSPNYGYTF,TGTGCCTGGAAGGGGTGGGGAGGGGTAAGCCGGAGTCCTAACTATGGCTACACCTTC
TRBV7-9,TRBJ2-7,-,TRBD1,CASSSTGGYEQYF,TGTGCCAGCAGCAGTACAGGGGGCTACGAGCAGTACTTC
TRBV11-2,TRBJ2-6,-,-,CASSLDGWSSGANVLTF,TGTGCCAGCAGCTTAGATGGGTGGAGCTCTGGGGCCAACGTCCTGACTTTC
TRBV6-5,TRBJ2-7,-,TRBD2,CASSLLAGGLYEQYF,TGTGCCAGCAGTTTACTAGCGGGAGGGTTATACGAGCAGTACTTC
TRBV7-9,TRBJ2-1,-,TRBD2,CASFPFGTRIPNEQFF,TGTGCCAGCTTCCCGTTCGGGACTAGAATCCCCAATGAGCAGTTCTTC
TRBV19,TRBJ2-1,-,TRBD1,CASSGGVWNEQFF,TGTGCCAGTTCAGGGGGAGTGTGGAATGAGCAGTTCTTC
TRBV5-1,TRBJ1-1,-,-,CASSERVTLNTEAFF,TGCGCCAGCAGCGAGCGGGTGACGTTGAACACTGAAGCTTTCTTT
TRBV7-9,TRBJ2-3,-,TRBD2,CASSPDGGGSGDTQYF,TGTGCCAGCAGCCCCGACGGGGGGGGGAGTGGAGATACGCAGTATTTT
TRBV5-1,TRBJ1-2,-,-,CASSLGSTGINYGYTF,TGCGCCAGCAGCTTAGGATCCACAGGAATAAACTATGGCTACACCTTC
TRBV30,TRBJ2-1,-,TRBD2,CAWSRAGGPYNEQFF,TGTGCCTGGAGCCGAGCGGGGGGGCCCTACAATGAGCAGTTCTTC
TRBV14,TRBJ1-1,-,TRBD1,CASSPDRGRLLNTEAFF,TGTGCCAGCAGCCCGGACAGGGGGCGCCTCCTGAACACTGAAGCTTTCTTT
TRBV5-6,TRBJ1-2,-,TRBD1,CASSLPPTGKGAYGYTF,TGTGCCAGCAGCTTGCCCCCCACCGGGAAGGGGGCGTATGGCTACACCTTC
TRBV4-1,TRBJ2-1,few,-,CASSQDSNSYNEQFF,TGCGCCAGCAGCCAAGATAGTAATTCCTACAATGAGCAGTTCTTC
TRBV6-1,TRBJ2-3,once,TRBD2,CASTLAGADTQYF,TGTGCCAGCACACTAGCGGGAGCAGATACGCAGTATTTT
TRBV7-3,TRBJ1-1,-,-,CASSPQNTEAFF,TGTGCCAGCAGCCCCCAGAACACTGAAGCTTTCTTT
TRBV5-8,TRBJ2-7,-,-,CASTKNEELGQYF,TGTGCCAGCACCAAAAACGAGGAATTGGGGCAGTACTTC
TRBV5-4,TRBJ2-7,-,-,CASSKTPGQGGTPYEQYF,TGTGCCAGCAGCAAAACCCCAGGGCAGGGGGGTACCCCCTACGAGCAGTACTTC
TRBV27,TRBJ2-1,-,-,CASSLSVRGANEQFF,TGTGCCAGCAGTTTATCGGTCCGGGGGGCGAATGAGCAGTTCTTC
TRBV7-8,TRBJ1-1,-,TRBD1,CASSVMGQSNTEAFF,TGTGCCAGCAGCGTAATGGGACAGTCGAACACTGAAGCTTTCTTT
TRBV10-3,TRBJ1-2,-,TRBD1,CAISESDRDVYGYTF,TGTGCCATCAGTGAGTCAGACAGGGACGTATATGGCTACACCTTC